The rows below give T cell receptor beta chains drawn from one sample of a study of T cells in Graves' hyperthyroidism and ophthalmopathy. In TCRdb, the multiplex PCR reads were re-called with MiXCR into one record per CDR3 protein. The sample has a few hundred thousand distinct CDR3 sequences, more than 20% seen once. The sample consisted of blood. These receptors were taken from a man between 18 and 35 years old with Graves' hyperthyroidism. Each CDR3 is given with its conserved first and last residue. D genes are given only for firm matches. For some rows the clone size is stated as once, few or many, or as a class when expanded; others skip it.

D	V	size	J	CDR3	DNA
TRBD1	TRBV6-1	many	TRBJ2-7	CASSEVQTGGYEQYF	TGTGCCAGCAGTGAAGTCCAGACAGGGGGCTACGAGCAGTACTTC
-	TRBV27	-	TRBJ2-5	CASSLISGAPAETQYF	TGTGCCAGCAGTTTAATTTCGGGCGCCCCGGCAGAGACCCAGTACTTC
-	TRBV12-3/TRBV12-4	many	TRBJ2-4	CASALAGGGNIQYF	TGTGCCAGCGCTCTGGCCGGGGGTGGGAACATTCAGTACTTC
TRBD1	TRBV28	-	TRBJ2-2	CASSPMGDRLTGELFF	TGTGCCAGCAGCCCGATGGGGGACAGGCTCACCGGGGAGCTGTTTTTT
-	TRBV28	many	TRBJ2-7	CASSPRGTGAYEQYF	TGTGCCAGCAGTCCCCGGGGGACGGGGGCCTACGAGCAGTACTTC
-	TRBV18	-	TRBJ1-1	CASSPRERAEAFF	TGTGCCAGCTCACCACGGGAACGGGCAGAAGCTTTCTTT
-	TRBV5-6	many	TRBJ1-2	CASSRRGYYGYTF	TGTGCCAGCAGCCGACGGGGATACTATGGCTACACCTTC
-	TRBV12-3/TRBV12-4	-	TRBJ2-2	CASSLVGQNTGELFF	TGTGCCAGCAGTCTAGTAGGGCAGAACACCGGGGAGCTGTTTTTT
-	TRBV5-4	few	TRBJ1-1	CASSLWATEAFF	TGTGCCAGCAGCTTGTGGGCCACTGAAGCTTTCTTT
TRBD1	TRBV2	-	TRBJ1-5	CASSEETGLSNQPQHF	TGTGCCAGCAGTGAGGAGACAGGGCTTAGCAATCAGCCCCAGCATTTT